The source of this T cell receptor beta chain is a study of blood T cell repertoires in COVID-19. Overall study: The United States, Italy and Spain were the sources of the acute and convalescent COVID-19 samples. The cDNA or gDNA used as material had been derived from T cells, B-cell-depleted T cells, or PBMCs.

While infection was still active, Seattle patients were enrolled and then followed longitudinally. CDR1 and CDR2 from the germline V gene are MNHEY and SVGAGI. The CDR3 is made up of 13 amino acids. V lost 6 bases, J lost 5 bases, and 11 bases lay in between. This clone was seen only once. Some clones are missing from TCRdb's copy, which holds only in-frame ones; the method was immunoSEQ multiplex PCR. The table shows roughly 200,000 clones, with about 84% occurring only once. The sample consisted of peripheral blood. This TCR was sampled from a person between 70 and 80 years old with COVID-19, enrolled during active disease. The chain joins TRBV6-5 to TRBJ1-5; D gene ambiguous. DNA of the CDR3: TGTGCCAGCAGCGAGCAGAGGGATCAGCCCCAGCATTTT. Residues: CASSEQRDQPQHF.